This T cell receptor beta chain was recovered during a study of blood T cell repertoires in COVID-19 (TCRdb year 2020). Turning to the overall study: Samples from collaborators originated in the United States, Italy and Spain and spanned both the acute and convalescent phases of COVID-19. The prospective study material was composed of cDNA or gDNA derived from T cells, B-cell-depleted T cells, or PBMCs. The dataset comprised deeply sampled blood TCRbeta repertoires from subjects exposed to, actively infected with, or recovered from COVID-19. The repertoires were released in a freely available public database intended as a resource for research on the immune response to SARS-CoV-2. The samples were drawn from two sources: the first 160 participants of the ongoing ImmuneRACE study, and over 950 subjects contributed by 6 global collaborators. The sample metadata nearly always contained a de-identified subject ID, COVID-19 status, age in years and sex. Where available, HLA class I and class II types were obtained from metadata supplied by the sample provider rather than from assay-based typing. General findings and caveats noted by the study authors: The quantity of clinical and demographic metadata differed by source and by participant and was supplied without curation.

Counted from cysteine to phenylalanine, this CDR3 has 12 amino acids. Only the CDR3 DNA stays, 36 bases, in frame from base 1. V is shortened by 4 bases, J by 7 bases, and the region joining them spans 7 bases. CDR1 LGHNA and CDR2 YNFKEQ were looked up in the germline V gene. A note on this clone: The target of this receptor is not known. Base qualities were left out, and no much larger clone turns up one base away.

Collaborating institutions collected whole blood in K2EDTA tubes following their own protocols. For TCRbeta analysis, collaborators shipped samples in one of three forms: frozen whole blood, isolated PBMCs, or DNA extracted from either of those sample types. TCRbeta CDR3 regions were amplified from genomic DNA using the immunoSEQ Assay, a bias-controlled multiplex PCR. Concerning the study's data processing: The number of nucleated cells in each sample was estimated by amplification of reference gene primers within the assay. To quantify the absolute abundance of each unique TCRbeta CDR3 rearrangement, sequence reads were collapsed and filtered. For each sample, productive Simpson clonality was calculated as the square root of Simpson's diversity index over productive rearrangements. In its TCRdb copy, this immuneACCESS table keeps in-frame sequences only and misses some clones. Where compared with another copy, unresolved V genes explain less than half of these, and the others have no known cause. V and J calls and clone size are those listed in that table; D and trimming were worked out from the DNA. This sample comprises under 85,000 clones, 85% of them detected only once. The ten largest clonotypes hold just under 3% of the sample.

The clonotype was recovered from an elderly man with acute or convalescent COVID-19. The chain couples TRBV4-2 to TRBJ2-2, with the D gene uncertain. The specimen was peripheral blood. The sequenced DNA: TGTGCCAGCAGCCCCTATAGCGGGGAGCTGTTTTTT. Its protein product is CASSPYSGELFF.